A selection of T cell receptor beta chains follows, all from one sample in a study of T cells in Graves' hyperthyroidism and ophthalmopathy. TCRdb reprocessed the multiplex PCR reads via MiXCR and lists one record per CDR3 protein. In the table there are about 740,000 distinct CDR3 sequences, 14% of which are singletons. Sequenced input: blood. These receptor sequences come from a woman between 18 and 29 years old with Graves' hyperthyroidism. Both conserved end residues are part of each CDR3. A D gene is named only where the DNA matches it firmly. Clone size appears in some rows only: once, few, many, or a class for an expanded clone.

j_call v_call d_call clone_size cdr3_aa cdr3_nt
TRBJ1-3 TRBV3-1 NA few CASSRGGDRNTIYF TGTGCCAGCAGCCGGGGGGGAGATCGAAACACCATATATTTT
TRBJ2-7 TRBV7-6 TRBD2 many CASSPGGWTYEQYF TGTGCCAGCAGCCCGGGGGGTTGGACCTACGAGCAGTACTTC
TRBJ2-5 TRBV28 NA few CASSLGSLGTETQYF TGTGCCAGCAGTTTAGGTAGCCTTGGTACGGAGACCCAGTACTTC
TRBJ2-7 TRBV7-9 NA many CASSPPGVFYEQYF TGTGCCAGCAGCCCCCCAGGGGTATTCTACGAGCAGTACTTC
TRBJ2-1 TRBV2 TRBD1 NA CASSDVGQGVNEQFF TGTGCCAGCAGTGATGTAGGACAGGGGGTCAATGAGCAGTTCTTC
TRBJ1-5 TRBV15 NA NA CATTPDLRANQPQHF TGTGCCACCACCCCGGACCTCAGGGCCAATCAGCCCCAGCATTTT
TRBJ2-3 TRBV13 TRBD2 few CASSLSLGRENGPTDTQYF TGTGCCAGCAGCTTAAGTCTCGGGAGGGAGAATGGACCCACAGATACGCAGTATTTT
TRBJ2-3 TRBV30 NA many CAWSSSGESDTQYF TGTGCCTGGAGTAGTAGCGGAGAATCAGATACGCAGTATTTT
TRBJ2-1 TRBV6-1 TRBD1 many CATPGQGYNEQFF TGTGCCACCCCGGGACAGGGGTACAATGAGCAGTTCTTC
TRBJ2-7 TRBV5-1 NA many CASSAGGRSYEQYF TGCGCCAGCAGCGCCGGGGGGCGGTCCTACGAGCAGTACTTC
TRBJ2-3 TRBV7-9 NA many CASSSTRVVTDTQYF TGTGCCAGCAGCTCGACTAGAGTTGTCACAGATACGCAGTATTTT
TRBJ2-3 TRBV14 NA many CASSQDEADSTDTQYF TGTGCCAGCAGCCAAGATGAAGCGGATAGTACAGATACGCAGTATTTT
TRBJ2-4 TRBV18 NA many CASSPGQKNIQYF TGTGCCAGCTCACCAGGTCAAAAAAACATTCAGTACTTC
TRBJ2-2 TRBV10-2 NA NA CATELLRGNTGELFF TGCGCCACGGAGCTCCTCAGGGGAAACACCGGGGAGCTGTTTTTT
TRBJ1-2 TRBV4-3 NA NA CASSQESWGNYGYTF TGCGCCAGCAGCCAAGAATCCTGGGGCAACTATGGCTACACCTTC
TRBJ1-1 TRBV7-2 NA many CASSPTAGRPARAFF TGTGCCAGCAGCCCCACCGCCGGGCGCCCGGCTCGAGCTTTCTTT
TRBJ2-5 TRBV20-1 NA NA CSARIPGPSAETQYF TGCAGTGCTAGAATCCCGGGACCCAGCGCAGAGACCCAGTACTTC
TRBJ2-5 TRBV6-1 NA few CATKRRNQETQYF TGTGCCACCAAGCGACGGAACCAAGAGACCCAGTACTTC
TRBJ2-7 TRBV6-6 TRBD2 NA CASSYSPGGGSHEQYF TGTGCCAGCAGTTACTCGCCCGGGGGGGGCTCCCACGAGCAGTACTTC
TRBJ2-7 TRBV7-8 NA many CASSLNGEMSEQYF TGTGCCAGCAGCTTAAACGGGGAGATGAGCGAGCAGTACTTC
TRBJ2-5 TRBV14 NA few CASSQVGIETQYF TGTGCCAGCAGCCAAGTGGGGATAGAGACCCAGTACTTC
TRBJ2-7 TRBV11-2 TRBD1 many CASSLDGTALREQYF TGTGCCAGCAGCTTAGACGGGACAGCCCTACGCGAGCAGTACTTC
TRBJ2-1 TRBV7-8 NA many CASSKRGAEQFF TGTGCCAGCAGCAAGAGGGGGGCTGAGCAGTTCTTC
TRBJ2-5 TRBV30 NA many CAWSVRLQETQYF TGTGCCTGGAGTGTGCGCCTACAAGAGACCCAGTACTTC
TRBJ2-7 TRBV7-9 NA NA CASSLATVSSYEQYF TGTGCCAGCAGCTTAGCGACAGTCAGCTCCTACGAGCAGTACTTC
TRBJ1-2 TRBV7-2 NA many CASSLAVTDGYTF TGTGCCAGCAGCTTAGCCGTGACGGATGGCTACACCTTC
TRBJ1-6 TRBV30 NA NA CAWSVLGAYNSPLHF TGTGCCTGGAGTGTACTTGGCGCCTATAATTCACCCCTCCACTTT
TRBJ1-5 TRBV28 NA NA CASSLLTGFSQPQHF TGTGCCAGCAGTTTATTAACGGGATTCAGTCAGCCCCAGCATTTT
TRBJ1-1 TRBV3-1 NA many CASSKQGNTEAFF TGTGCCAGCAGCAAACAGGGAAACACTGAAGCTTTCTTT
TRBJ2-7 TRBV27 TRBD2 many CASSRDGTSGAYYEQYF TGTGCCAGCAGTAGAGACGGGACTAGCGGAGCATACTACGAGCAGTACTTC
TRBJ2-2 TRBV10-3 TRBD1 many CAISESYLTGTNTGELFF TGTGCCATCAGTGAGTCCTATCTGACAGGGACGAACACCGGGGAGCTGTTTTTT
TRBJ2-5 TRBV5-8 NA many CASSSGASPKAETQYF TGTGCCAGCAGCTCAGGAGCTTCCCCCAAGGCAGAGACCCAGTACTTC
TRBJ2-1 TRBV6-2/TRBV6-3 NA NA CASRHGGPKEFF TGTGCCAGCAGACACGGGGGGCCGAAGGAGTTCTTC
TRBJ2-3 TRBV30 TRBD2 many CAWGTISTDTQYF TGTGCCTGGGGGACTATCTCCACAGATACGCAGTATTTT
TRBJ1-1 TRBV2 NA many CASEGYTEAFF TGTGCCAGCGAGGGGTACACTGAAGCTTTCTTT
TRBJ1-5 TRBV28 TRBD1 many CASSWIPGQGGQPQHF TGTGCCAGCAGCTGGATACCGGGACAGGGAGGTCAGCCCCAGCATTTT
TRBJ2-7 TRBV6-2/TRBV6-3 TRBD2 many CASRERASGSSYEQYF TGTGCCAGCAGGGAAAGAGCTAGCGGAAGTTCCTACGAGCAGTACTTC
TRBJ2-1 TRBV20-1 NA many CSAGGREIYNEQFF TGCAGTGCCGGGGGGCGGGAGATCTACAATGAGCAGTTCTTC
TRBJ2-1 TRBV7-8 NA many CASSLDQNNYNEQFF TGTGCCAGCAGCTTAGATCAAAATAATTACAATGAGCAGTTCTTC
TRBJ2-7 TRBV7-2 NA few CASTLSGFKPYEQYF TGTGCCAGCACCCTGAGCGGGTTTAAACCCTACGAGCAGTACTTC
TRBJ2-2 TRBV20-1 NA few CSARGPLPGELFF TGCAGTGCTAGAGGGCCGTTGCCCGGGGAGCTGTTTTTT
TRBJ2-7 TRBV11-3 NA NA CASSQMMSYEQYF TGTGCCAGCAGCCAAATGATGTCTTACGAGCAGTACTTC
TRBJ2-1 TRBV30 NA many CAWSAQTESEQFF TGTGCCTGGAGTGCCCAAACAGAGAGTGAGCAGTTCTTC
TRBJ2-2 TRBV19 TRBD2 NA CASSIASGRAGTGELFF TGTGCCAGTAGTATTGCTAGCGGGAGGGCGGGCACCGGGGAGCTGTTTTTT
TRBJ2-4 TRBV6-2/TRBV6-3 NA many CASSYHAGQPWSAKNIQYF TGTGCCAGCAGTTACCACGCGGGACAGCCTTGGTCAGCCAAAAACATTCAGTACTTC
TRBJ2-1 TRBV9 TRBD2 NA CASSVGWLAGGHNYNEQFF TGTGCCAGCAGCGTGGGGTGGTTGGCGGGAGGGCACAACTACAATGAGCAGTTCTTC
TRBJ2-7 TRBV6-2/TRBV6-3 NA NA CASNDPPGGKVQYF TGTGCCAGCAACGATCCTCCTGGGGGCAAGGTGCAGTACTTC
TRBJ1-5 TRBV20-1 NA few CSALPQGYQPQHF TGCAGTGCTCTCCCCCAAGGATATCAGCCCCAGCATTTT
TRBJ2-5 TRBV12-3/TRBV12-4 TRBD1 many CASSLRGQGLQTQYF TGTGCCAGCAGCCTGCGGGGACAGGGGTTGCAGACCCAGTACTTC
TRBJ1-1 TRBV20-1 NA many CSEGQDSYSAFF TGCAGCGAGGGCCAGGACAGCTATTCAGCTTTCTTT
TRBJ2-1 TRBV9 TRBD2 few CASSGHTSGRRYNEQFF TGTGCCAGCAGCGGACATACTAGCGGGAGACGATACAATGAGCAGTTCTTC
TRBJ2-7 TRBV24-1 TRBD1 NA CATSDPRGLPYEQYF TGTGCCACCAGTGATCCCAGGGGGCTACCCTACGAGCAGTACTTC
TRBJ1-2 TRBV19 TRBD1 NA CASSTTGGHSNYGYTF TGTGCCAGTAGTACGACAGGGGGGCATTCTAACTATGGCTACACCTTC
TRBJ2-7 TRBV15 TRBD2 many CATSRVAGEEQYF TGTGCCACCAGCAGAGTCGCGGGAGAAGAGCAGTACTTC
TRBJ1-1 TRBV12-3/TRBV12-4 NA NA CASSLGRVGGTEAFF TGTGCCAGCAGTTTAGGCCGGGTTGGAGGGACTGAAGCTTTCTTT
TRBJ2-7 TRBV19 TRBD2 NA CASSMRLAGRQAYEQYF TGTGCCAGTAGTATGCGGCTAGCGGGCCGGCAAGCCTACGAGCAGTACTTC
TRBJ2-7 TRBV12-3/TRBV12-4 NA many CASSLGNTYYEQYF TGTGCCAGCAGTTTAGGGAACACTTATTACGAGCAGTACTTC